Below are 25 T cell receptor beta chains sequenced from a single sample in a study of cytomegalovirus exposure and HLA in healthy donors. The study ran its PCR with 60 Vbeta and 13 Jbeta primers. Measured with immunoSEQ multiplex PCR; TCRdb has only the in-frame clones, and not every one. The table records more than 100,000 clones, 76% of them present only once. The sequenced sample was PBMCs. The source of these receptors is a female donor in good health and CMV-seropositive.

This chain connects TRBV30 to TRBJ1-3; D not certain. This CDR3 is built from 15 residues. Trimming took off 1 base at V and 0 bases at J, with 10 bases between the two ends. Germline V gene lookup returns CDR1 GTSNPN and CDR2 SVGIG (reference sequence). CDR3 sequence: CAWSGGPSSGNTIYF. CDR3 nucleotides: TGTGCCTGGAGTGGAGGGCCGAGCTCTGGAAACACCATATATTTT.

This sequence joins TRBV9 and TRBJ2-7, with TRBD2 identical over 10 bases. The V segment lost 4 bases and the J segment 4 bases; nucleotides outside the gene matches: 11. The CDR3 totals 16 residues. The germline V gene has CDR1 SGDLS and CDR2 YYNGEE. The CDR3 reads CASSPRPGLASYEQYF. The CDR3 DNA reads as TGTGCCAGCAGCCCCCGTCCGGGACTAGCGTCTTACGAGCAGTACTTC.

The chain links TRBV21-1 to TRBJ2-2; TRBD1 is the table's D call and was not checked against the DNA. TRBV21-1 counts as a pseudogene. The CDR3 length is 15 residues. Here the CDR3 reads CASSHRTGYTGELFF. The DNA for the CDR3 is TGTGCCAGCAGCCACCGGACAGGCTACACCGGGGAGCTGTTTTTT.

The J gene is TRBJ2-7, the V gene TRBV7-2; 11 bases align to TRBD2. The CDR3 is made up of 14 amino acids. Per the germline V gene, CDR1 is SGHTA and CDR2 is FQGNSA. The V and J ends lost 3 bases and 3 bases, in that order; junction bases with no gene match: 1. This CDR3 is CASSFSGGDYEQYF. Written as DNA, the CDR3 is TGTGCCAGCAGCTTTAGCGGGGGGGACTACGAGCAGTACTTC.

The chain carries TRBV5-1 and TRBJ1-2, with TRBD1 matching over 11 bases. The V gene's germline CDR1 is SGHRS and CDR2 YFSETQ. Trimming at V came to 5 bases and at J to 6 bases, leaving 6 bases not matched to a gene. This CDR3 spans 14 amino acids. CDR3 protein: CASSLGQGADGYTF. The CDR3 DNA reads TGCGCCAGCAGTTTAGGACAGGGGGCAGATGGCTACACCTTC.

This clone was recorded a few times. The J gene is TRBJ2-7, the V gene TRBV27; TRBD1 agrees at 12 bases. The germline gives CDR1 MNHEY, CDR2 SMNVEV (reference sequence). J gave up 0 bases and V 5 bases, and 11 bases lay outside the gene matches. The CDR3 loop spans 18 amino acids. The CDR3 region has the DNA TGTGCCAGCAGTCCAATCGGGACAGGGGGCCCCCTCTCCTACGAGCAGTACTTC. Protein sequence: CASSPIGTGGPLSYEQYF.

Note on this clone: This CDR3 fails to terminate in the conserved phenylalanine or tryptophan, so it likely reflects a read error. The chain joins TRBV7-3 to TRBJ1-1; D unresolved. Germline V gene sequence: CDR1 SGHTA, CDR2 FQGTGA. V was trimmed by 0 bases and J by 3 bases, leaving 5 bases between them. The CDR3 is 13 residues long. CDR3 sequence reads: CASSLTRDTEAFL. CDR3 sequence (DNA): TGTGCCAGCAGCTTAACCCGGGACACTGAAGCTTTCCTT.

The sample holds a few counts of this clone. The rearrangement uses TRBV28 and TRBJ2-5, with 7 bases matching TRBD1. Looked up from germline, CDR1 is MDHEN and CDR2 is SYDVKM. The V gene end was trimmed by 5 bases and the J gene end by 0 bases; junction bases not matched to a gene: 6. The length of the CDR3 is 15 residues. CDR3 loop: CASSRIDRDQETQYF. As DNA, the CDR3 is TGTGCCAGCAGTCGAATCGACAGGGACCAAGAGACCCAGTACTTC.

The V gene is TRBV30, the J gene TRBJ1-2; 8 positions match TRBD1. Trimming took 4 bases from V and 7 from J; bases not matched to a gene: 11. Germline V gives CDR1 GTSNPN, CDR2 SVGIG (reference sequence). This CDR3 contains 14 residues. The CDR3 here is CAWTNGQGAGGYTF. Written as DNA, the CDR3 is TGTGCCTGGACAAACGGCCAGGGGGCGGGTGGCTACACCTTC.

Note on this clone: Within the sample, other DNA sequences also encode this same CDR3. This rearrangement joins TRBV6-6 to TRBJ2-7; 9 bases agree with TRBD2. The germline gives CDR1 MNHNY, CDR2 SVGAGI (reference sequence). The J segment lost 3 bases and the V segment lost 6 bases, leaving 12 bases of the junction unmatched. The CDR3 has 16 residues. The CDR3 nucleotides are TGTGCCAGCAGCCCCACCCCAGGGACTAGCAGCTACGAGCAGTACTTC. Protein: CASSPTPGTSSYEQYF.

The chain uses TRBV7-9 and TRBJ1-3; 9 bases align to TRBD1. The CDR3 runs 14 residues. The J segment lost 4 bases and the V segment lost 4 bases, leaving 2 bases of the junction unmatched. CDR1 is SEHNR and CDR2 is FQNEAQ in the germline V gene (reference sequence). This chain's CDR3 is CASSSTGGGNTIYF. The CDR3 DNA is TGTGCCAGCAGCTCGACAGGGGGAGGAAACACCATATATTTT.

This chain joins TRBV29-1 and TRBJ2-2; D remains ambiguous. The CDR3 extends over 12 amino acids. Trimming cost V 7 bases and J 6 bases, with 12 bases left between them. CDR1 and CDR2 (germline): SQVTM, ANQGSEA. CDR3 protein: CSGSGSPGELFF. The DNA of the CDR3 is TGCAGCGGGTCTGGCTCACCCGGGGAGCTGTTTTTT.

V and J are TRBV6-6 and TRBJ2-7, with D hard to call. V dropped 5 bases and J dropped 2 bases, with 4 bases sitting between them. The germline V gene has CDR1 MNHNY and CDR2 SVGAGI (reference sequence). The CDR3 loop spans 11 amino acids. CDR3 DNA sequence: TGTGCCAGCAGTCAGACCTACGAGCAGTACTTC. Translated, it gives CASSQTYEQYF.

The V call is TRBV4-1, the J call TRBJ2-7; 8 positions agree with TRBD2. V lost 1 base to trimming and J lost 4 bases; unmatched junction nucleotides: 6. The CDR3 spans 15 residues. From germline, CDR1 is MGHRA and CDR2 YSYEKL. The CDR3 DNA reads TGCGCCAGCAGCCAAGGGACTAGCCAATTTTACGAGCAGTACTTC. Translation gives CASSQGTSQFYEQYF.

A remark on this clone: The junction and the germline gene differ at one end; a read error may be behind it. For the CDR3, the DNA is TGTTCCAGCATCCCACCTTCTGGACAGGGGCAAGAGACCCAGTACTTC. Protein product: CSSIPPSGQGQETQYF. The rearrangement uses TRBV7-9 and TRBJ2-5; 9 positions agree with TRBD1. Germline values: CDR1 SEHNR, CDR2 FQNEAQ (reference sequence). The CDR3 has 16 residues.

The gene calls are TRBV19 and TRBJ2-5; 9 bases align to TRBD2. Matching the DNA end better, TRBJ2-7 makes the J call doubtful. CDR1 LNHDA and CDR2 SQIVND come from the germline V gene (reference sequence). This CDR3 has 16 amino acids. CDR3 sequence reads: CASSMAPASGNNEQYF. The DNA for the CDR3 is TGTGCCAGTAGTATGGCCCCCGCTAGCGGGAACAACGAGCAGTACTTC.

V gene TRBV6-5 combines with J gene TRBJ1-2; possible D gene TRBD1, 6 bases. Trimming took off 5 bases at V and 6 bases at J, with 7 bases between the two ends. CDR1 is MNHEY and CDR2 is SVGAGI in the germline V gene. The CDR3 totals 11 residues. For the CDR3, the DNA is TGTGCCAGCAGTAAGGGGGATGGCTACACCTTC. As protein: CASSKGDGYTF.

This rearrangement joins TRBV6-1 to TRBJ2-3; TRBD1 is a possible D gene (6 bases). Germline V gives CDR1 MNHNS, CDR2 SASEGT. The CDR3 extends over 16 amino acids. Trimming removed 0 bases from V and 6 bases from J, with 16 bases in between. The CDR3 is CASSEALVQGVDTQYF. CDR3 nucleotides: TGTGCCAGCAGTGAAGCGCTCGTACAGGGTGTCGATACGCAGTATTTT.

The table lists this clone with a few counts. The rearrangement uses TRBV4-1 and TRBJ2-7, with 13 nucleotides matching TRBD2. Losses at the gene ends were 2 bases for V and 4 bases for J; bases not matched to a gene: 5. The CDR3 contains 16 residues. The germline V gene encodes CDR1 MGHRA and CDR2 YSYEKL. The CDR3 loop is CASSQTSGGAQYEQYF. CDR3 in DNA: TGCGCCAGCAGCCAAACTAGCGGGGGGGCTCAGTACGAGCAGTACTTC.

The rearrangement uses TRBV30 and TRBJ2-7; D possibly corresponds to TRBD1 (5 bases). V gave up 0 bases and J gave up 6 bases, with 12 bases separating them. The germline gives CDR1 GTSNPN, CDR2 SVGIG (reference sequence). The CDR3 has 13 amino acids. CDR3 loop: CAWSVAQGGEQYF. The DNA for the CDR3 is TGTGCCTGGAGTGTGGCGCAGGGTGGCGAGCAGTACTTC.

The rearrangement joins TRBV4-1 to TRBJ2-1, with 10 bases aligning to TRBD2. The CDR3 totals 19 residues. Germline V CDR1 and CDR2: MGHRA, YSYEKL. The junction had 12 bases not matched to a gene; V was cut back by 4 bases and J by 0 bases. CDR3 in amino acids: CASSLGGLAESSSYNEQFF. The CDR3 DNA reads TGCGCCAGCAGCCTTGGCGGACTAGCGGAATCGAGCTCCTACAATGAGCAGTTCTTC.

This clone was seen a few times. The CDR3 DNA follows: TGTGCCAGCAGCTTTTCCGGGACAACTTCCTACGAGCAGTACTTC. Translated: CASSFSGTTSYEQYF. This rearrangement joins TRBV7-9 to TRBJ2-7; the D gene is possibly TRBD1 (6 bases). Trimming took off 3 bases at V and 1 base at J, with 13 bases between the two ends. Per the germline V gene, CDR1 is SEHNR and CDR2 is FQNEAQ (reference sequence). CDR3 length: 15 residues.

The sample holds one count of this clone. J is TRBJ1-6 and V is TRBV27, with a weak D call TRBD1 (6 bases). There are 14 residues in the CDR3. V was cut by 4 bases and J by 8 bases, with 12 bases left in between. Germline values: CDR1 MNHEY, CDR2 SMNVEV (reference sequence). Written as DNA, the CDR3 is TGTGCCAGCAGTTCATCAGGGGAACATTCACCCCTCCACTTT. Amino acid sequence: CASSSSGEHSPLHF.

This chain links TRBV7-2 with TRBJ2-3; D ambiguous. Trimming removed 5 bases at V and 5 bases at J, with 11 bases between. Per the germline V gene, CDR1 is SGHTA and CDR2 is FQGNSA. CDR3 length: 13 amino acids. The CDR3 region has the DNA TGTGCCAGCAGCCTTAATTCTCGAGATACGCAGTATTTT. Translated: CASSLNSRDTQYF.

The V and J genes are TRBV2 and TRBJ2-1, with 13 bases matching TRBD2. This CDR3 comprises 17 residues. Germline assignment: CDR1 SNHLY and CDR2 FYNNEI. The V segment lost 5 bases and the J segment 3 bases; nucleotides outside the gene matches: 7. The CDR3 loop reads CASSTRTSGGLYNEQFF. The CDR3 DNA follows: TGTGCCAGCAGTACCCGGACTAGCGGGGGCCTCTACAATGAGCAGTTCTTC.